The 20 T cell receptor beta chains given below trace back to one sample, sequenced in a study of vaccination effects on CD4 cells after COVID-19. The method was immunoSEQ multiplex PCR; TCRdb's version includes in-frame clones alone and lacks a portion of them. The table has approximately 33,000 clones, roughly 69% seen once. ViraFEST assay sequencing came after antigen-specific CD4+ T cells were expanded with viral peptide pools. Scientists isolated CD4+ T cells after an approximately 9-day culture period ended. PCR-confirmed SARS-CoV-2 infection occurred in the person between March and December 2020. These receptors' targets are unknown. The material was CD4+ T cells from PBMCs cultured with HCoV-NL63 spike peptides, obtained before COVID-19 vaccination. These receptors all stem from a human donor who had a prior SARS-CoV-2 infection.

This sequence joins TRBV5-4 and TRBJ1-1, with 12 bases matching TRBD1. The junction had 7 bases not matched to a gene; V was cut back by 4 bases and J by 3 bases. Germline CDR1 SGHNT, CDR2 YYREEE (reference sequence). The CDR3 runs to 16 residues. The CDR3 reads CASSRPGTGGYTEAFF. The CDR3 DNA reads TGTGCCAGCAGCCGTCCCGGGACAGGGGGCTACACTGAAGCTTTCTTT.

The rearrangement uses TRBV11-2 and TRBJ2-7; the D gene is possibly TRBD2 (6 bases). The CDR3 has 13 residues. Germline lookup yields CDR1 SGHAT and CDR2 FQNNGV. The ends were cut back, 8 bases at V and 6 bases at J, with 17 bases in the middle. The CDR3 loop is CASRDSMGGEQYF. CDR3 nucleotide sequence: TGTGCCAGCCGGGACTCTATGGGAGGCGAGCAGTACTTC.

The chain couples TRBV20-1 to TRBJ1-2; tentatively, D is TRBD1 (5 bases). The CDR3 runs to 13 residues. Between the trimmed V and J ends, which lost 4 bases and 5 bases, there was a span of 14 bases. Germline V CDR1 and CDR2: DFQATT, SNEGSKA (reference sequence). The CDR3 loop is CSATDSGRYGYTF. As DNA, the CDR3 is TGCAGTGCTACTGACAGTGGGAGGTATGGCTACACCTTC.

The rearrangement uses TRBV7-2 and TRBJ2-5, with a weak D call TRBD2 (6 bases). The CDR3 has 13 amino acids. CDR1 and CDR2 from the germline V gene are SGHTA and FQGNSA. Trimming took 3 bases from V and 2 from J, leaving 7 bases between them. The CDR3 spells CASSFSGQETQYF. CDR3 coding DNA: TGTGCCAGCAGCTTCAGCGGGCAAGAGACCCAGTACTTC.

This clone was counted once. The chain couples TRBV21-1 to TRBJ2-5; the DNA was not compared with TRBD2, the D call given in the table. TRBV21-1 corresponds to a pseudogene. The CDR3 runs to 16 residues. CDR3 loop: CASSKHSGLKIETQYF. CDR3 nucleotide sequence: TGTGCCAGCAGCAAACACAGCGGCCTAAAGATAGAGACCCAGTACTTC.

The chain links TRBV24-1 to TRBJ2-1; 8 bases agree with TRBD2. Germline loops: CDR1 KGHDR, CDR2 SFDVKD. V lost 4 bases, J lost 2 bases, and 6 bases stayed unmatched. The CDR3 consists of 16 residues. The CDR3 DNA reads TGTGCCACCAGTGACAGCGGGGGCCCCGCCTACAATGAGCAGTTCTTC. Its translation: CATSDSGGPAYNEQFF.

The rearrangement uses TRBV2 and TRBJ1-6; no firm D call. V lost 2 bases and J lost 10, with 9 bases in between. The CDR3 totals 13 residues. Per germline, CDR1 SNHLY and CDR2 FYNNEI. Written as DNA, the CDR3 is TGTGCCAGCAGTGAACAGAATAGATCACCCCTCCACTTT. Encoded protein: CASSEQNRSPLHF.

The V and J genes are TRBV10-2 and TRBJ2-5; 8 bases map to TRBD2. Germline V CDR1 and CDR2: WSHSY, SAAADI. With V trimmed by 9 bases and J by 5 bases, 8 bases remained unmatched. The CDR3 covers 13 residues. Here the CDR3 reads CASGSGSGETQYF. CDR3 in DNA: TGCGCCAGTGGGAGCGGGAGTGGGGAGACCCAGTACTTC.

The genes are TRBV7-9 and TRBJ2-1; D gene unclear. This CDR3 comprises 13 residues. Germline lookup yields CDR1 SEHNR and CDR2 FQNEAQ (reference sequence). V was pared by 1 base and J by 3 bases, with 4 bases between. CDR3 in DNA: TGTGCCAGCAGCTTAGAAGACTACAATGAGCAGTTCTTC. Translation: CASSLEDYNEQFF. Filled out from reference TRBV7-9 and TRBJ2-1, the complete variable domain reads DTGVSQNPRHKITKRGQNVTFRCDPISEHNRLYWYRQTLGQGPEFLTYFQNEAQLEKSRLLSDRFSAERPKGSFSTLEIQRTEQGDSAMYLCASSLEDYNEQFFGPGTRLTVL.

The rearrangement links TRBV5-4 to TRBJ2-5; 9 positions agree with TRBD2. Trimming took 3 bases from V and 2 from J; bases not matched to a gene: 5. The V gene's germline CDR1 is SGHNT and CDR2 YYREEE (reference sequence). This CDR3 region has 15 residues. CDR3 in amino acids: CASSSLTSGQETQYF. CDR3 coding DNA: TGTGCCAGCAGCTCCCTGACTAGCGGTCAAGAGACCCAGTACTTC.

This rearrangement joins TRBV4-1 to TRBJ1-3; no firm D call. V lost 1 base to trimming and J lost 0 bases, with 7 bases between them. This CDR3 region has 15 residues. Germline V gene data show CDR1 as MGHRA and CDR2 as YSYEKL. CDR3 protein: CASSQAKTSGNTIYF. The CDR3 bases are TGCGCCAGCAGCCAAGCGAAAACCTCTGGAAACACCATATATTTT.

This rearrangement joins TRBV5-1 to TRBJ1-1; 8 bases agree with TRBD1. Germline CDR1 and CDR2: SGHRS and YFSETQ. V lost 2 bases and J lost 4; bases outside the gene matches: 4. There are 14 residues in the CDR3. CDR3 nucleotide sequence: TGCGCCAGCAGCTTAGACGGACAGGGCACTGAAGCTTTCTTT. It encodes CASSLDGQGTEAFF.

The rearrangement uses TRBV7-2 and TRBJ2-1; 9 bases line up with TRBD2. J gave up 7 bases and V 8 bases, and 6 bases lay outside the gene matches. Germline lookup yields CDR1 SGHTA and CDR2 FQGNSA. The CDR3 covers 13 residues. The CDR3 bases are TGTGCCAGCGTGGCTAGCGGGGTTAATGAGCAGTTCTTC. Protein sequence: CASVASGVNEQFF.

This clone occurred a few times. This chain joins TRBV2 and TRBJ2-7, with 9 bases aligning to TRBD2. The V gene's germline CDR1 is SNHLY and CDR2 FYNNEI. The CDR3 length is 12 residues. The junction had 9 bases not matched to a gene; V was cut back by 7 bases and J by 11 bases. CDR3 sequence reads: CASTAGGPAEYF. CDR3 DNA sequence: TGTGCCAGCACGGCGGGGGGGCCGGCAGAGTACTTC. Combining the CDR3 with reference TRBV2 and TRBJ2-7 gives the whole variable domain EPEVTQTPSHQVTQMGQEVILRCVPISNHLYFYWYRQILGQKVEFLVSFYNNEISEKSEIFDDQFSVERPDGSNFTLKIRSTKLEDSAMYFCASTAGGPAEYFGPGTRLTVT.

This clone appeared once. The genes are TRBV12-3 or TRBV12-4 and TRBJ2-1; possible D gene TRBD1, 6 bases. The CDR3 runs 12 residues. Trimming cost V 6 bases and J 5 bases, with 8 bases left between them. Here the CDR3 DNA reads TGTGCCAGCAGATGGACAGACAATGAGCAGTTCTTC. Its translation is CASRWTDNEQFF.

The chain carries TRBV7-8 and TRBJ2-1; TRBD2 matches 10 bases. After removal of 5 bases from V and 0 bases from J, the junction contained 16 bases not matched to a gene. The CDR3 length is 20 residues. Germline values: CDR1 SGHVS, CDR2 FQNEAQ. The CDR3 DNA is TGTGCCAGCAGCATTAGCGGGAGGACCTATACTAAGAGCTCCTACAATGAGCAGTTCTTC. It is translated as CASSISGRTYTKSSYNEQFF.

Concerning this clone itself: The junction departs from germline at one end; a sequencing error may be responsible. The chain is built from TRBV11-2 and TRBJ2-7, with 11 bases matching TRBD2. This CDR3 has 15 amino acids. Per the germline V gene, CDR1 is SGHAT and CDR2 is FQNNGV. This chain's CDR3 is CASRLAGGSSYEQYF. The CDR3 DNA reads as TGTGCCAGCAGGTTAGCGGGGGGGTCCTCCTACGAGCAGTACTTC.

The chain joins TRBV4-2 to TRBJ2-3, with 10 bases fitting TRBD2. Germline lookup yields CDR1 LGHNA and CDR2 YNFKEQ. The CDR3 contains 17 residues. Germline trimming cut 1 base from V and 6 bases from J; bases unmatched to any gene: 10. CDR3 DNA: TGTGCCAGCAGCCAAGTTTTATCAGCAGCGGGGGGGGATACGCAGTATTTT. Amino acids: CASSQVLSAAGGDTQYF.

V gene TRBV9 combines with J gene TRBJ2-1; weak D call: TRBD1 (6 bases). Germline CDR1 is SGDLS and CDR2 is YYNGEE. This CDR3 is built from 15 residues. V was trimmed by 2 bases and J by 0 bases, leaving 9 bases between them. As DNA, the CDR3 is TGTGCCAGCAGCGTCAGGGGTAGCTCCTACAATGAGCAGTTCTTC. It yields the protein CASSVRGSSYNEQFF.

This clone was detected a few times. CDR3 nucleotides: TGTGCCAGCGGACTACAAGGCTCTGGAAACACCATATATTTT. This encodes CASGLQGSGNTIYF. This chain connects TRBV5-4 to TRBJ1-3, with unresolved D. Germline V gives CDR1 SGHNT, CDR2 YYREEE (reference sequence). Trimming removed 7 bases from V and 0 bases from J, with 11 bases in between. This CDR3 comprises 14 residues.